Judged by abundance, the clone carrying this T cell receptor beta chain is medium-sized. Its target is not known. An Oncomine TCR Beta short-read assay was used to sequence the DNA from cultured CD4+ T cells. The source of extracted genomic DNA was cultured CD4+ T cells. TCRdb itself ran the PCR reads through MiXCR, one entry per CDR3 protein. The sample has about 6,800 distinct CDR3 sequences, approximately 59% seen once. This entry belongs to a study of vaccination and CD4 T cells after COVID-19. In the study overall: The convalescent group had six males, four females, seven Caucasians, two Asians, one multiracial.

The CDR3 contains 13 residues. Trimming shortened V by 5 bases and J by 2 bases, and 9 bases separated the two germline ends. In germline, CDR1 is SGHVS, CDR2 FNYEAQ. Treatment meaning: roughly 11-day PBMC culture with coronavirus spike peptide pools or control peptides (ViraFEST assay). CD4+ T-cell collection from the unexposed donor predated the COVID-19 pandemic (2011-2018). Culture conditions combined more than 1.5 million PBMCs per well with about 9.2 IU/ml IL-2 and about 10 ug/ml peptide pools. Study-level points and caveats: Researchers report that a median approximately 86% of reactive clones in convalescent patients surfaced only post-vaccination.

V is TRBV7-6 and J is TRBJ1-1; D gene ambiguous. The sample consisted of CD4+ T cells from blood, cultured in vitro. The receptor was isolated from a human donor in good health. The CDR3 spells CASSQDLNTEAFF. For the CDR3, the DNA is TGTGCCAGCAGCCAAGACTTAAACACTGAAGCTTTCTTT.